The rows below give T cell receptor beta chains drawn from one sample of a study of T cells and Merkel cell carcinoma outcomes. Sequencing was performed with immunoSEQ multiplex PCR; in TCRdb, only in-frame clones are kept and a portion is missing. Among 1,400 or so clones, roughly 90% were seen once, and the ten largest hold approximately 10%. Sequences were obtained from tumor tissue from Merkel cell carcinoma. The receptors here all came from a human donor with Merkel cell carcinoma. Both conserved end residues are part of each CDR3. A D gene is named only where the DNA matches it firmly. For some rows the clone size is stated as once, few or many, or as a class when expanded; others skip it.

TRBJ2-7,NA,TRBV19,once,TGTGCCAGTAGTCCTAGCTGGGCCTACGAGCAGTATTTC,CASSPSWAYEQYF
TRBJ2-5,NA,TRBV15,NA,TGTGCCACCAGCAGAATCGCGAGAGAGACCCAGTACTTC,CATSRIARETQYF
TRBJ1-5,NA,TRBV1,once,TGCACCAGCAGCCAAGAAACAGGGGCACCCAATCAGCCCCAGCATTTT,CTSSQETGAPNQPQHF
TRBJ1-5,TRBD1,TRBV7-9,once,TGTGCCAGCAGCATAGGGACAGGGGACCCTAATCAGCCCCAGCATTTT,CASSIGTGDPNQPQHF
TRBJ1-5,NA,TRBV7-2,NA,TGTGCCAGCAGCTTATCGGGGTACAATCAGCCCCAGCATTTT,CASSLSGYNQPQHF
TRBJ1-1,NA,TRBV5-1,NA,TGCGCCAGCAGCATTCAGGGTGTTAACACTGAAGCTTTCTTT,CASSIQGVNTEAFF
TRBJ2-4,TRBD2,TRBV11-2,few,TGTGCCAGCAGCTTAGAGGCCGGGACTATAAACATTCAGTACTTC,CASSLEAGTINIQYF
TRBJ1-5,NA,TRBV9,NA,TGTGCCAGCAGCGTAGGAATATACCAGCCCCAGCATTTT,CASSVGIYQPQHF
TRBJ1-1,NA,TRBV11-2,few,TGTGCCAGCAGCCGGTCGAGCGCTGAAGCTTTCTTT,CASSRSSAEAFF
TRBJ1-1,NA,TRBV5-1,NA,TGCGCCAGCAGCACCCTGAGGGGTTCCCCTATGAACACTGAAGCTTTCTTT,CASSTLRGSPMNTEAFF
TRBJ2-5,NA,TRBV7-2,few,TGTGCCAGCAGCCCCTCCGGAAGGGCCCTCCAAGAGACCCAGTACTTC,CASSPSGRALQETQYF
TRBJ1-6,TRBD1,TRBV4-3,NA,TGCGCCAGCAGCCACCGGACAGGCAGACCCCTCCACTTT,CASSHRTGRPLHF
TRBJ1-5,NA,TRBV4-2,NA,TGTGCCAGCAGCCAGGACCTAGGGGGGGTCAGCAATCAGCCCCAGCATTTT,CASSQDLGGVSNQPQHF
TRBJ2-3,NA,TRBV25-1,NA,TGTGCCAGCAGTCGGCCCAACACAGATACGCAGTATTTT,CASSRPNTDTQYF
TRBJ1-2,NA,TRBV29-1,NA,TGCAGCGTTGTTCAGGCAGGGCACTATGGCTACACCTTC,CSVVQAGHYGYTF
TRBJ1-2,NA,TRBV7-3,NA,TGTGCCAGCAGCTTAAATTTGCGTGGAGATGGCTACACCTTC,CASSLNLRGDGYTF
TRBJ2-3,NA,TRBV10-2,NA,TGCGCCAGCAGTGAGTCCGCTATTCGGACAGATACGCAGTATTTT,CASSESAIRTDTQYF
TRBJ1-3,NA,TRBV5-1,NA,TGCGCCAGCAGCCGGGGATCCTCTGGAAACACCATATATTTT,CASSRGSSGNTIYF
TRBJ2-1,NA,TRBV29-1,NA,TGCAGCGGGACAAGGGACAATGAGCAATTCTTC,CSGTRDNEQFF
TRBJ2-1,NA,TRBV2,NA,TGTGCCAGTCTTCCTATCAGCTCCTACAATGAGCAGTTCTTC,CASLPISSYNEQFF
TRBJ1-5,TRBD1,TRBV19,NA,TGTGCCAGCACACAGGACAGGGGGTCTCAGCCCCAGCATTTT,CASTQDRGSQPQHF
TRBJ2-1,NA,TRBV2,NA,TGTGCCAGCAGTTTCCGACTAGAGCGGGACAATGAGCAGTTCTTC,CASSFRLERDNEQFF
TRBJ1-6,NA,TRBV6-5,NA,TGTGCCAGCAAAAGGTCGTCCTATAATTCACCCCTCCACTTT,CASKRSSYNSPLHF
TRBJ1-2,NA,TRBV6-1,NA,TGTGCCAGCAGTGAAAGCGGCGGCAACTATGGCTACACCTTC,CASSESGGNYGYTF
TRBJ2-7,NA,TRBV2,NA,TGTGCCAGCAGTGGTCAGGGAGAGCAGTACTTC,CASSGQGEQYF
TRBJ2-1,NA,TRBV4-1,NA,TGCGCCAGCAGCCGCTCATGGGGCAATGAGCAGTTCTTC,CASSRSWGNEQFF
TRBJ2-1,TRBD2,TRBV6-5,NA,TGTGCCAGCAAAAGCGGGGGGATCATCTACAATGAGCAGTTCTTC,CASKSGGIIYNEQFF
TRBJ2-7,NA,TRBV4-2,NA,TGTGCCAGCAGCCAGGTCTTGGGAGGCCATTACGAGCAGTACTTC,CASSQVLGGHYEQYF
TRBJ2-1,TRBD2,TRBV29-1,NA,TGCAGCGTTGGCCTAGCGGGGATGGAGCAGTTCTTC,CSVGLAGMEQFF
TRBJ2-5,NA,TRBV11-2,NA,TGTGCCAGCAGCTTAGCGGGGACCCAGTACTTC,CASSLAGTQYF
TRBJ1-1,NA,TRBV20-1,NA,TGCAGTGCCGGACAGCCGGAAGCTTTCTTT,CSAGQPEAFF
TRBJ2-2,NA,TRBV6-5,NA,TGTGCCAGCGGGGTGATCGGGGAGCTGTTTTTT,CASGVIGELFF
TRBJ2-5,TRBD2,TRBV29-1,NA,TGCAGCGGCACGCGGGGGGAGGCGGTAGAGACCCAGTACTTC,CSGTRGEAVETQYF
TRBJ1-2,TRBD1,TRBV5-1,NA,TGCGCCAGCAGCTTCTGGACAGGGTGGACTTACTATGGCTACACCTTC,CASSFWTGWTYYGYTF
TRBJ2-1,NA,TRBV11-3,once,TGTGCCAGCAGCCCGAACAGGGACAATGAGCAGTTCTTC,CASSPNRDNEQFF
TRBJ1-1,TRBD1,TRBV19,NA,TGTGCCAGTAGTCCAAGGACAGGGGGGAAGTCTGAAGCTTTCTTT,CASSPRTGGKSEAFF
TRBJ1-5,NA,TRBV30,NA,TGTGCCTGGAGTGCTGGCGTCCGGGACAGCAATCAGCCCCAGCATTTT,CAWSAGVRDSNQPQHF
TRBJ2-2,TRBD2,TRBV10-3,NA,TGTGCCATCAGCCTAGCGGGGGGGCGAACCGGGGAGCTGTTTTTT,CAISLAGGRTGELFF
TRBJ1-5,NA,TRBV10-2,NA,TGCGCCAGCAGTGAGTCTTCGGGGGGAAATCAGCCCCAGCATTTT,CASSESSGGNQPQHF
TRBJ1-4,NA,TRBV7-2,NA,TGTGCCAGCAGCTTAACGGGTCGAACTAATGAAAAACTGTTTTTT,CASSLTGRTNEKLFF
TRBJ2-1,NA,TRBV11-3,NA,TGTGCCAGCAGCTTAGGGGTGGAGAATGAGCAGTTCTTC,CASSLGVENEQFF
TRBJ2-7,TRBD1,TRBV5-1,NA,TGCGCCAGCAGTTCCGGGACAGGTGTTCTGAACTTC,CASSSGTGVLNF
TRBJ2-7,NA,TRBV6-1,NA,TGTGCCAGCAGTGAAGGCTTAGGACGGGGACAGCAGTACTTC,CASSEGLGRGQQYF
TRBJ1-1,TRBD1,TRBV18,NA,TGTGCCAGCTCAGCCCAGGGGGACACTGAAGCTTTCTTT,CASSAQGDTEAFF
TRBJ1-4,NA,TRBV6-1,NA,TGTGCCAGCGGTAAAAGGGGGGATGAAAAACTATTTTTT,CASGKRGDEKLFF
TRBJ2-7,TRBD1,TRBV11-1,NA,TGTGCCAGCAGCGGAGGCAGGGGGCATGGCGAGCAGTACTTC,CASSGGRGHGEQYF
TRBJ1-3,NA,TRBV20-1,NA,TGCAGTGCTAAACGGGGAAACACCATATATTTT,CSAKRGNTIYF
TRBJ2-3,NA,TRBV9,NA,TGTGCCACTGGCGGGACTAGCACAGATACGCAGTATTTT,CATGGTSTDTQYF
TRBJ2-5,NA,TRBV20-1,NA,TGCAGTGCTAGGACCTGGGAGACCCAGTACTTC,CSARTWETQYF
TRBJ1-6,TRBD1,TRBV2,once,TGTGCCAGCACCGGGACAGGGTCCTCTTCACCCCTCCACTTT,CASTGTGSSSPLHF
TRBJ1-6,NA,TRBV25-1,NA,TGTGCCAGCGGCGGGGCCGGTAGGTCCCTCCACTTT,CASGGAGRSLHF
TRBJ1-2,TRBD1,TRBV27,NA,TGTGCCAGCAGTCTTCAGGGGGCCAACTATGGCTACACCTTC,CASSLQGANYGYTF
TRBJ2-1,TRBD1,TRBV11-3,once,TGTGCCAGCAGCTTCTCGGGACAGGCCTCCTACAATGAGCAGTTCTTC,CASSFSGQASYNEQFF
TRBJ1-6,TRBD1,TRBV7-2,NA,TGTGCCAGCAGCTATAGACAGGGAAATTTGTCACCCCTCCACTTT,CASSYRQGNLSPLHF
TRBJ2-1,TRBD1,TRBV7-9,NA,TGTGCCATCCCCGGGACAGGCCCCTACAATGAGCAGTTCTTC,CAIPGTGPYNEQFF
TRBJ2-3,NA,TRBV9,few,TGTGCCAGCAGCCCCCCAGCGGCGGGAATCACAGATACGCAGTATTTT,CASSPPAAGITDTQYF
TRBJ2-3,NA,TRBV5-5,NA,TGTGCCAGCAGCCCTCGTTTGGGGGCGGATACGCAGTATTTT,CASSPRLGADTQYF
TRBJ1-2,NA,TRBV11-2,NA,TGTGCCAGCAGCTTGACAGCTTCTGGCTACACCTTC,CASSLTASGYTF
TRBJ1-6,TRBD1,TRBV7-9,NA,TGTGCCAGCAGCTCGGGACAGGGAGATTCACCCCTCCACTTT,CASSSGQGDSPLHF
TRBJ1-5,NA,TRBV5-6,once,TGTGCCAGCAGCTTAGGTGGACTAGGTAGCAATCAGCCCCAGCATTTT,CASSLGGLGSNQPQHF